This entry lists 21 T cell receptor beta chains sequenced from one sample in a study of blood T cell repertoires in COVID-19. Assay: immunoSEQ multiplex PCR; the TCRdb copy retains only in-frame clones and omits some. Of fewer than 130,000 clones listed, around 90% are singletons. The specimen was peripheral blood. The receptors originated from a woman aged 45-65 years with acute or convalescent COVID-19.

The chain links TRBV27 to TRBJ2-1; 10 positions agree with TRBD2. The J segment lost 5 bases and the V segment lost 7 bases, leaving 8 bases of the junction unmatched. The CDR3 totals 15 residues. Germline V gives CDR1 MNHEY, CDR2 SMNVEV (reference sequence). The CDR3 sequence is CASMIASGGNNEQFF. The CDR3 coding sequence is TGTGCCAGCATGATAGCTAGCGGGGGAAACAATGAGCAGTTCTTC.

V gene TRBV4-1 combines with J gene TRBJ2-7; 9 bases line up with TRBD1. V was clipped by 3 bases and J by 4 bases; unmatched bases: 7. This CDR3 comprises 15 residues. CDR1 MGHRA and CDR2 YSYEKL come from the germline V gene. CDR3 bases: TGCGCCAGCAGCCAGGGGGGACAGGGAGGGTACGAGCAGTACTTC. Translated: CASSQGGQGGYEQYF.

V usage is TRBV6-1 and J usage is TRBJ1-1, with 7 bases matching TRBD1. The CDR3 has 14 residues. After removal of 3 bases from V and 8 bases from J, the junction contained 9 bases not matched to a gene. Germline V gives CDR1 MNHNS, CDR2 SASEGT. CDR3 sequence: CASSDKYRGLEAFF. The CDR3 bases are TGTGCCAGCAGTGATAAATACAGGGGATTAGAAGCTTTCTTT.

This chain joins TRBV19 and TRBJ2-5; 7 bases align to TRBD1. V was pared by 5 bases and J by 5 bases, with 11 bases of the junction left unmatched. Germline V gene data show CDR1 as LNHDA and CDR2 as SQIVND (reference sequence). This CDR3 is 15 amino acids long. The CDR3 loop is CASSSETGFGETQYF. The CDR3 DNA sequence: TGTGCCAGTAGTTCCGAGACAGGGTTCGGCGAGACCCAGTACTTC.

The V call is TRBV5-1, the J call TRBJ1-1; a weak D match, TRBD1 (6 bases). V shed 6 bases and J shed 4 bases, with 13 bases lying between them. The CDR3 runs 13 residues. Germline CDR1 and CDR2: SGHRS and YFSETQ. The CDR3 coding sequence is TGCGCCAGCACACAGGGAGTGGGCACTGAAGCTTTCTTT. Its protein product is CASTQGVGTEAFF.

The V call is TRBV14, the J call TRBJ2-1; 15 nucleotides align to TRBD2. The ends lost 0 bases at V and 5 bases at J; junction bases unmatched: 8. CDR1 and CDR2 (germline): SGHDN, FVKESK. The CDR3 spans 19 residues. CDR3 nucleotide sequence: TGTGCCAGCAGCCAAGATCGGACTAGCGGGAGGGCCCACGACAATGAGCAGTTCTTC. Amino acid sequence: CASSQDRTSGRAHDNEQFF. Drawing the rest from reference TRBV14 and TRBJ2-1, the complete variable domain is EAGVTQFPSHSVIEKGQTVTLRCDPISGHDNLYWYRRVMGKEIKFLLHFVKESKQDESGMPNNRFLAERTGGTYSTLKVQPAELEDSGVYFCASSQDRTSGRAHDNEQFFGPGTRLTVL.

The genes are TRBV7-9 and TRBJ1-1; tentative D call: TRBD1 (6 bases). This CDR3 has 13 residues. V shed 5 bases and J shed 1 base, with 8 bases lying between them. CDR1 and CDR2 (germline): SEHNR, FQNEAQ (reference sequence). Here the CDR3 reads CASSMGQNTEAFF. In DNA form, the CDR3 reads TGTGCCAGCAGCATGGGACAGAACACTGAAGCTTTCTTT.

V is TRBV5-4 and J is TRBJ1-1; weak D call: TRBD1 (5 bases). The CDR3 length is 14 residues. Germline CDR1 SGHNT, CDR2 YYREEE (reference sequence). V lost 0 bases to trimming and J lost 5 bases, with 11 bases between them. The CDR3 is CASSLGGKATEAFF. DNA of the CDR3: TGTGCCAGCAGCTTGGGGGGCAAGGCGACTGAAGCTTTCTTT.

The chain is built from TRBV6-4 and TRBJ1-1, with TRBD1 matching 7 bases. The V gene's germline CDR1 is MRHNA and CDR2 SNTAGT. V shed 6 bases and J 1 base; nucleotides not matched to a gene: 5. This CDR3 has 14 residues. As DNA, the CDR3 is TGTGCCAGCAGCCTGACAGGGCGGAACACTGAAGCTTTCTTT. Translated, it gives CASSLTGRNTEAFF.

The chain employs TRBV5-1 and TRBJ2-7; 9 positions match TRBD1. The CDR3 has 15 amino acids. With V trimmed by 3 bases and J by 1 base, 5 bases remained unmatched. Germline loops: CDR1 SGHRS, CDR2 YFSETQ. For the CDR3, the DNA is TGCGCCAGCAGCTCTTCGGGACAGGGATCCTACGAGCAGTACTTC. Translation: CASSSSGQGSYEQYF. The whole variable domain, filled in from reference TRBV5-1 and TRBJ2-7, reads KAGVTQTPRYLIKTRGQQVTLSCSPISGHRSVSWYQQTPGQGLQFLFEYFSETQRNKGNFPGRFSGRQFSNSRSEMNVSTLELGDSALYLCASSSSGQGSYEQYFGPGTRLTVT.

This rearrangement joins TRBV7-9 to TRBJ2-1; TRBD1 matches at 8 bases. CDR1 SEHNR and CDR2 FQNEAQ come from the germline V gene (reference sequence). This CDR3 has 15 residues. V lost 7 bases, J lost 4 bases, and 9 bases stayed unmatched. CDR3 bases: TGTGCCAGCACCCTTACGGGACAGGATTACAATGAGCAGTTCTTC. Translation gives CASTLTGQDYNEQFF.

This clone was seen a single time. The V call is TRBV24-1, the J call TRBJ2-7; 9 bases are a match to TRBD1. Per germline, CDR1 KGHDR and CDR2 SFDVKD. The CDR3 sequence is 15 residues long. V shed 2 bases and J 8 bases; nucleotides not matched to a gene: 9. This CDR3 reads CATSDSWTGDTQQYF. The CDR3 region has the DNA TGTGCCACCAGTGATTCCTGGACAGGGGACACGCAGCAGTACTTC.

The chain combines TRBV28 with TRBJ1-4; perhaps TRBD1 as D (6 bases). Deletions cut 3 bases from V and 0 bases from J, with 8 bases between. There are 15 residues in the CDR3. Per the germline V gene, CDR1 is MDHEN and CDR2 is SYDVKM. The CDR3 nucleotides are TGTGCCAGCAGTTTCGCAGGGGCAACTAATGAAAAACTGTTTTTT. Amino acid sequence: CASSFAGATNEKLFF.

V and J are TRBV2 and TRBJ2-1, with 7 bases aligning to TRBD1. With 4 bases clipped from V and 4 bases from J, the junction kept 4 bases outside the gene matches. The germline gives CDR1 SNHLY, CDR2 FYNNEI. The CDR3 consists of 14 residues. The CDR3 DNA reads TGTGCCAGCAGTGCCGGGACAGCTTACAATGAGCAGTTCTTC. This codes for CASSAGTAYNEQFF.

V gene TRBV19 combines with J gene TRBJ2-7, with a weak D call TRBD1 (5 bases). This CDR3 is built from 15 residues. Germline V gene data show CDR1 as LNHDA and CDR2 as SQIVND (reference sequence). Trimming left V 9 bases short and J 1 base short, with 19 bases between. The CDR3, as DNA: TGTGCCAGCAGTTCCACGACAGCCCCTTCCTACGAGCAGTACTTC. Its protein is CASSSTTAPSYEQYF.

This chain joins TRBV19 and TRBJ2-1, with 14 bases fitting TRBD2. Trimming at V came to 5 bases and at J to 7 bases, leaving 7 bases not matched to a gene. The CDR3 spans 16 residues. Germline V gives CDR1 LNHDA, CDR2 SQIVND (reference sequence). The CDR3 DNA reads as TGTGCCAGTAGTTCCAGGACTAGCGGGAGGTCTAATGAGCAGTTCTTC. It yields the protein CASSSRTSGRSNEQFF.

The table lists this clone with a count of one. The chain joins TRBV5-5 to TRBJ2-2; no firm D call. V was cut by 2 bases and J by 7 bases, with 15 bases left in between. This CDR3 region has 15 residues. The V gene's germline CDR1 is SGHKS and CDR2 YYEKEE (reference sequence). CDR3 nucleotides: TGTGCCAGCAGCTTAGCACCTCTCTTTGGCGGGGAGCTGTTTTTT. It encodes CASSLAPLFGGELFF.

CDR3 coding DNA: TGTGCCATCAGTGGGACTAGCGGGAGTTCGGGTTACAATGAGCAGTTCTTC. This gives the protein CAISGTSGSSGYNEQFF. This sequence joins TRBV10-3 and TRBJ2-1; TRBD2 agrees at 13 bases. The CDR3 has 17 amino acids. The V segment lost 4 bases and the J segment 4 bases; nucleotides outside the gene matches: 7. Germline V gene sequence: CDR1 ENHRY, CDR2 SYGVKD.

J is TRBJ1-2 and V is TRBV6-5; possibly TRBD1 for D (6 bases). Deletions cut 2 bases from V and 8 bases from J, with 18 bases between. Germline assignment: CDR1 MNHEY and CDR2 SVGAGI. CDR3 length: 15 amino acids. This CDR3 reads CASSYRTDRSIGYTF. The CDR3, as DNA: TGTGCCAGCAGTTACCGAACTGACAGGTCTATCGGCTACACCTTC.

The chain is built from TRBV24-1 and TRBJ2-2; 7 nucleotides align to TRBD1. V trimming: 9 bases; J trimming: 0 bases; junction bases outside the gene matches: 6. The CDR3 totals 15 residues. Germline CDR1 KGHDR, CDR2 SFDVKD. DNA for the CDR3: TGTGCCACCGGGGCCCAGGGGGCGAACACCGGGGAGCTGTTTTTT. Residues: CATGAQGANTGELFF.

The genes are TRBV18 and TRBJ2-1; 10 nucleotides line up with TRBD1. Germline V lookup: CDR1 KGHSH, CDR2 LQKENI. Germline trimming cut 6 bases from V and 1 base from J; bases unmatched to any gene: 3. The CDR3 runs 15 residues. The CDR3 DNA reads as TGTGCCAGCTCCGGGGGACAGGGGTCCTACAATGAGCAGTTCTTC. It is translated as CASSGGQGSYNEQFF.